One sample yielded the 24 T cell receptor beta chains listed below, sequenced in a study of T-cell memory formation after mild COVID-19. Via MiXCR, TCRdb re-called the 5' RACE reads, giving one row per CDR3 protein. The sample consists of 300,000 to 350,000 distinct CDR3 sequences, roughly 13% of them appearing once. The sample was PBMCs or a T cell subset sorted from them (not recorded which). Receptors were obtained from a man between 18 and 29 years old who had mild COVID-19 (a few samples of this study predate the infection). Cell type and time point are not known.

CDR3 sequence reads: CAWGTGASGANVLTF. The CDR3 DNA reads TGTGCCTGGGGGACAGGGGCGTCTGGGGCCAACGTCCTGACTTTC. This rearrangement joins TRBV30 to TRBJ2-6, with 10 positions matching TRBD1. CDR1 and CDR2 (germline): GTSNPN, SVGIG (reference sequence). V lost 5 bases and J lost 1; bases outside the gene matches: 2. The CDR3 has 15 amino acids. Full variable domain (missing parts from reference TRBV30 and TRBJ2-6): SQTIHQWPATLVQPVGSPLSLECTVEGTSNPNLYWYRQAAGRGLQLLFYSVGIGQISSEVPQNLSASRPQDRQFILSSKKLLLSDSGFYLCAWGTGASGANVLTFGAGSRLTVL.

There are a few counts of this clonotype. The chain carries TRBV4-1 and TRBJ2-3; no firm D call. V dropped 1 base and J dropped 4 bases, with 12 bases sitting between them. Per the germline V gene, CDR1 is MGHRA and CDR2 is YSYEKL. CDR3 length: 15 amino acids. Here the CDR3 reads CASSQGERLADTQYF. For the CDR3, the DNA is TGCGCCAGCAGCCAAGGGGAAAGGTTGGCAGATACGCAGTATTTT.

The CDR3 spells CASSLLGPTYEQYF. CDR3 coding DNA: TGTGCCAGCAGTTTATTAGGGCCCACCTACGAGCAGTACTTC. The V and J genes are TRBV12-3 or TRBV12-4 and TRBJ2-7; D is unresolved. V was cut by 2 bases and J by 2 bases, with 10 bases left in between. The CDR3 has 14 amino acids.

This chain joins TRBV6-2 or TRBV6-3 and TRBJ1-3; D perhaps matches TRBD1 (5 bases). CDR1 is MNHEY and CDR2 is SVGEGT in the germline V gene. Trimming stripped 0 bases from V and 1 base from J, with 19 bases between. CDR3 size: 19 residues. CDR3 amino acids: CASSYSTGQNRISGNTIYF. CDR3 sequence (DNA): TGTGCCAGCAGTTACTCGACGGGGCAGAACAGAATTTCTGGAAACACCATATATTTT.

The table lists this clonotype with many counts. The chain carries TRBV7-2 and TRBJ2-5; weak D call: TRBD2 (6 bases). CDR1 and CDR2 (germline): SGHTA, FQGNSA. V dropped 1 base and J dropped 2 bases, with 11 bases sitting between them. The CDR3 length is 15 residues. The CDR3 protein is CASSLVAGRQETQYF. The CDR3 nucleotides are TGTGCCAGCAGCTTAGTTGCGGGGCGACAAGAGACCCAGTACTTC.

This clonotype has just a few counts. The V gene is TRBV12-3 or TRBV12-4, the J gene TRBJ2-3; a weak D match, TRBD2 (6 bases). There are 13 residues in the CDR3. The V end lost 3 bases, the J end lost 6 bases, and 10 bases lay between the germline ends. The CDR3 reads CASSFVGRDTQYF. CDR3 sequence (DNA): TGTGCCAGCAGTTTTGTGGGGAGGGATACGCAGTATTTT.

This clonotype was counted between two and nine times. The genes are TRBV10-3 and TRBJ2-3, with D unresolved. Deletions cut 7 bases from V and 2 bases from J, with 13 bases between. The germline V gene has CDR1 ENHRY and CDR2 SYGVKD. This CDR3 is built from 14 residues. The CDR3 coding sequence is TGTGCCATCAAAAGGTCGGCAGACACAGATACGCAGTATTTT. Protein sequence: CAIKRSADTDTQYF.

This chain connects TRBV7-2 to TRBJ2-7; 9 bases map to TRBD2. The CDR3 spans 13 residues. V was pared by 6 bases and J by 9 bases, with 9 bases of the junction left unmatched. The germline CDR1 and CDR2 sequences are SGHTA and FQGNSA. The CDR3 reads CASSPTRTSAQYF. CDR3 sequence (DNA): TGTGCCAGCAGTCCAACCCGGACTAGCGCGCAGTACTTC.

This sequence joins TRBV7-2 and TRBJ1-6, with D possibly matching TRBD1 (6 bases). Trimming stripped 2 bases from V and 14 bases from J, with 16 bases between. CDR1 and CDR2 from the germline V gene are SGHTA and FQGNSA. The CDR3 is 14 residues long. The CDR3 here is CASSLNVRDIALHF. The CDR3, as DNA: TGTGCCAGCAGCTTAAATGTACGGGACATCGCCCTCCACTTT.

This sequence joins TRBV5-1 and TRBJ2-2, with TRBD2 matching over 7 bases. J was trimmed by 0 bases and V by 7 bases; bases with no gene match: 6. This CDR3 is built from 15 residues. Germline loops: CDR1 SGHRS, CDR2 YFSETQ. CDR3 sequence: CASQPGGSNTGELFF. As DNA, the CDR3 is TGCGCCAGCCAACCCGGGGGGTCGAACACCGGGGAGCTGTTTTTT.

DNA for the CDR3: TGTGCCAGCAGCTTCCGGGAACAGATCCAAGAGACCCAGTACTTC. Translating it yields CASSFREQIQETQYF. V and J are TRBV5-6 and TRBJ2-5; a weak D match, TRBD2 (5 bases). The CDR3 totals 15 residues. Germline loops: CDR1 SGHDT, CDR2 YYEEEE. Trimming stripped 2 bases from V and 1 base from J, with 12 bases between.

The chain joins TRBV2 to TRBJ2-3, with a tentative D call TRBD2 (6 bases). The V gene lost 7 bases and the J gene lost 4 bases, with 12 bases spanning the gap. CDR1 is SNHLY and CDR2 is FYNNEI in the germline V gene. This CDR3 contains 13 residues. CDR3 sequence reads: CASNRLVADTQYF. The DNA of the CDR3 is TGTGCCAGCAACCGACTAGTAGCAGATACGCAGTATTTT.

This chain connects TRBV15 to TRBJ1-1; no firm D call. Germline values: CDR1 LNHNV, CDR2 YYDKDF (reference sequence). The V and J ends lost 0 bases and 1 base respectively, with 3 bases between them. CDR3 length equals 13 residues. CDR3: CATSRDQNTEAFF. The CDR3 DNA reads TGTGCCACCAGCAGAGATCAGAACACTGAAGCTTTCTTT. Based on the CDR3 plus reference TRBV15 and TRBJ1-1, the full variable domain is DAMVIQNPRYQVTQFGKPVTLSCSQTLNHNVMYWYQQKSSQAPKLLFHYYDKDFNNEADTPDNFQSRRPNTSFCFLDIRSPGLGDTAMYLCATSRDQNTEAFFGQGTRLTVV.

In its sample, this clonotype was seen a few times. The J gene is TRBJ2-3, the V gene TRBV5-1; 8 nucleotides agree with TRBD1. This CDR3 has 16 amino acids. Germline loops: CDR1 SGHRS, CDR2 YFSETQ. V was pared by 0 bases and J by 2 bases, with 5 bases of the junction left unmatched. CDR3 loop: CASSLALTGDTDTQYF. In DNA form, the CDR3 reads TGCGCCAGCAGCTTGGCATTGACAGGGGACACAGATACGCAGTATTTT.

CDR3 loop: CASSKTSGGVSDTQYF. CDR3 DNA: TGTGCCAGCAGCAAGACTAGCGGGGGGGTATCAGATACGCAGTATTTT. V gene TRBV7-9 combines with J gene TRBJ2-3; 14 nucleotides align to TRBD2. Germline values: CDR1 SEHNR, CDR2 FQNEAQ (reference sequence). The CDR3 contains 16 residues. The ends lost 5 bases at V and 4 bases at J; junction bases unmatched: 5.

The chain has TRBV28 and TRBJ2-5, with 8 positions matching TRBD2. J lost 5 bases, V lost 10 bases, and 6 bases had no gene match. The CDR3 totals 12 residues. From germline, CDR1 is MDHEN and CDR2 SYDVKM. CDR3 loop: CAIYGGAETQYF. The CDR3 nucleotides read TGTGCCATATACGGGGGGGCCGAGACCCAGTACTTC.

The chain couples TRBV4-3 to TRBJ2-7; D possibly matches TRBD1 or TRBD2 (5 bases each). The CDR3 is 13 residues long. Germline-derived CDR1 and CDR2 are LGHNA and YSLEER. Trimming left V 3 bases short and J 1 base short, with 7 bases between. This chain's CDR3 is CASSQGVSYEQYF. Here the CDR3 DNA reads TGCGCCAGCAGCCAGGGGGTTTCCTACGAGCAGTACTTC.

Worth noting for this clonotype: The junction shows a germline mismatch at one end, possibly a read error. V and J are TRBV7-2 and TRBJ2-5; 8 nucleotides agree with TRBD2. The CDR3 is 18 amino acids. CDR1 is SGHTA, CDR2 FQGNSA, per germline. CDR3 loop: CASSTIYGTRVYQDTQYF. The CDR3 DNA sequence: TGTGCCAGCAGCACAATTTATGGGACTAGAGTTTATCAAGATACCCAGTACTTC.

The gene calls are TRBV5-5 and TRBJ1-4; TRBD1 agrees at 7 bases. V lost 4 bases and J lost 7; bases outside the gene matches: 7. The CDR3 runs 14 residues. Germline V gene lookup returns CDR1 SGHKS and CDR2 YYEKEE (reference sequence). This CDR3 reads CASSRGQPPEKLFF. The CDR3 DNA follows: TGTGCCAGCAGCCGGGGACAGCCGCCTGAAAAACTGTTTTTT.

This clonotype was observed at least ten times. The V and J genes are TRBV24-1 and TRBJ2-3; no definite D call. Looked up from germline, CDR1 is KGHDR and CDR2 is SFDVKD. Trimming pared 3 bases from V and 0 bases from J, leaving 3 bases between. CDR3 length: 13 amino acids. The CDR3 loop reads CATSDGSTDTQYF. In DNA form, the CDR3 reads TGTGCCACCAGTGATGGGAGCACAGATACGCAGTATTTT.

The chain carries TRBV6-6 and TRBJ1-1, with 7 bases matching TRBD1. The J segment lost 5 bases and the V segment lost 10 bases, leaving 10 bases of the junction unmatched. The germline gives CDR1 MNHNY, CDR2 SVGAGI (reference sequence). The CDR3 has 13 residues. The CDR3 DNA sequence: TGTGCCACGACACAGGGGCCGGGTACTGAAGCTTTCTTT. Translation gives CATTQGPGTEAFF.

This clonotype has only a few counts. The chain combines TRBV11-2 with TRBJ1-4, with D perhaps matching TRBD1 (5 bases). Germline CDR1 SGHAT, CDR2 FQNNGV. Trimming took 4 bases from V and 7 from J, leaving 19 bases between them. This CDR3 comprises 16 residues. CDR3 sequence reads: CASSSGVQGGGEKLFF. The CDR3 nucleotides are TGTGCCAGCAGCTCGGGGGTCCAGGGTGGAGGTGAAAAACTGTTTTTT.

The rearrangement links TRBV7-9 to TRBJ1-2, with unresolved D. Germline V gene lookup returns CDR1 SEHNR and CDR2 FQNEAQ (reference sequence). The CDR3 covers 16 residues. Trimming removed 5 bases from V and 5 bases from J, with 21 bases in between. As DNA, the CDR3 is TGTGCCAGCAGCCCCGGGCCACCCCAAGAGGCGTATGGCTACACCTTC. As protein: CASSPGPPQEAYGYTF.

The table lists this clonotype with many counts. V usage is TRBV15 and J usage is TRBJ1-2; 8 bases align to TRBD1. The ends lost 3 bases at V and 6 bases at J; junction bases unmatched: 6. Germline-derived CDR1 and CDR2 are LNHNV and YYDKDF (reference sequence). This CDR3 contains 14 residues. The CDR3 loop reads CATSSRRGPNGYTF. The CDR3 DNA reads as TGTGCCACCAGCAGCCGCAGGGGGCCGAATGGCTACACCTTC.